The 22 T cell receptor beta chains reported below all come from one sample, sequenced in a study of cytomegalovirus exposure and HLA in healthy donors. Produced via immunoSEQ multiplex PCR; TCRdb's table is partial and in-frame only. The sample carries about 200,000 clones, more than 75% recorded once. The sequenced material came from PBMCs. Receptors originate from a woman under 30 in good health and CMV-seropositive.

The rearrangement links TRBV6-1 to TRBJ1-1; D call uncertain. The CDR3 spans 10 residues. Germline V gene sequence: CDR1 MNHNS, CDR2 SASEGT. The V end lost 8 bases, the J end lost 11 bases, and 12 bases lay between the germline ends. The CDR3 nucleotides read TGTGCCAGCGCACGGGGAACCGCTTTCTTT. It encodes CASARGTAFF.

The chain employs TRBV5-1 and TRBJ2-3; 11 nucleotides agree with TRBD2. Losses at the gene ends were 3 bases for V and 0 bases for J; bases not matched to a gene: 3. Germline CDR1 reads SGHRS; CDR2 reads YFSETQ. This CDR3 spans 16 amino acids. This CDR3 reads CASSSRTSGSTDTQYF. Here the CDR3 DNA reads TGCGCCAGCAGCTCCCGGACTAGCGGGAGCACAGATACGCAGTATTTT.

This sequence joins TRBV29-1 and TRBJ1-1, with unresolved D. The germline V gene encodes CDR1 SQVTM and CDR2 ANQGSEA. V was shortened by 5 bases and J by 3 bases, with 10 bases between the two germline ends. This CDR3 has 12 amino acids. DNA of the CDR3: TGCAGCGTTCCTCCCGGGGACACTGAAGCTTTCTTT. Protein: CSVPPGDTEAFF.

This rearrangement joins TRBV28 to TRBJ1-4; TRBD1 matches 7 bases. V was clipped by 3 bases and J by 6 bases; unmatched bases: 4. CDR1 and CDR2 (germline): MDHEN, SYDVKM. CDR3 length equals 14 residues. CDR3 protein: CASSFRGTDEKLFF. The CDR3 nucleotides are TGTGCCAGCAGTTTTAGGGGGACAGATGAAAAACTGTTTTTT.

This chain connects TRBV7-8 to TRBJ1-2; D remains ambiguous. CDR3 length equals 11 residues. Per germline, CDR1 SGHVS and CDR2 FQNEAQ. Trimming removed 5 bases from V and 4 bases from J, with 5 bases in between. The CDR3 DNA is TGTGCCAGCAGCGAGGGCTATGGCTACACCTTC. Its translation is CASSEGYGYTF.

V gene TRBV28 combines with J gene TRBJ2-2, with a weak D call TRBD2 (5 bases). Germline assignment: CDR1 MDHEN and CDR2 SYDVKM. The CDR3 extends over 15 amino acids. V was trimmed by 2 bases and J by 0 bases, leaving 7 bases between them. Here the CDR3 reads CASSLSGTNTGELFF. The CDR3 DNA sequence: TGTGCCAGCAGTTTAAGCGGAACGAACACCGGGGAGCTGTTTTTT.

CDR3 residues: CASSLDRIRQYNEQFF. CDR3 DNA: TGTGCCAGCAGCTTGGACAGGATTCGCCAATACAATGAGCAGTTCTTC. The chain carries TRBV5-6 and TRBJ2-1, with D possibly matching TRBD1 (5 bases). V was shortened by 0 bases and J by 4 bases, with 14 bases between the two germline ends. The CDR3 has 16 residues. Germline V CDR1 and CDR2: SGHDT, YYEEEE. Complete variable domain (other parts from reference TRBV5-6 and TRBJ2-1): DAGVTQSPTHLIKTRGQQVTLRCSPKSGHDTVSWYQQALGQGPQFIFQYYEEEERQRGNFPDRFSGHQFPNYSSELNVNALLLGDSALYLCASSLDRIRQYNEQFFGPGTRLTVL.

V gene TRBV5-1 combines with J gene TRBJ2-1; D possibly corresponds to TRBD2 (6 bases). The CDR3 runs to 14 residues. Germline V gene data show CDR1 as SGHRS and CDR2 as YFSETQ. The V gene lost 4 bases and the J gene lost 1 base, with 9 bases spanning the gap. CDR3 bases: TGCGCCAGCAGCGAAGGGACTTCCTACAATGAGCAGTTCTTC. Translating it yields CASSEGTSYNEQFF.

J is TRBJ2-7 and V is TRBV6-1; TRBD1 matches 9 bases. Trimming removed 3 bases from V and 3 bases from J; junction bases left unmatched: 9. Germline CDR1 MNHNS, CDR2 SASEGT. The CDR3 is 16 residues long. The CDR3: CASSDPGQGLVYEQYF. CDR3 nucleotide sequence: TGTGCCAGCAGTGACCCGGGACAGGGACTGGTCTACGAGCAGTACTTC.

In this sample, this clone turned up a few times. The chain combines TRBV13 with TRBJ1-1; D is possibly TRBD1 (5 bases). V shed 4 bases and J shed 3 bases, with 12 bases lying between them. Looked up from germline, CDR1 is PRHDT and CDR2 is FYEKMQ (reference sequence). CDR3 length: 14 residues. The CDR3 bases are TGTGCCAGCAGCTCGCTAAGGGGATACACTGAAGCTTTCTTT. Protein sequence: CASSSLRGYTEAFF.

The rearrangement joins TRBV5-1 to TRBJ2-7, with 8 nucleotides matching TRBD2. Germline V gene lookup returns CDR1 SGHRS and CDR2 YFSETQ. V shed 0 bases and J 4 bases; nucleotides not matched to a gene: 3. CDR3 length: 14 residues. The CDR3 loop reads CASSLGTSLYEQYF. Here the CDR3 DNA reads TGCGCCAGCAGCTTGGGGACTAGCTTATACGAGCAGTACTTC. Full variable domain (outside the CDR3, taken from reference TRBV5-1 and TRBJ2-7): KAGVTQTPRYLIKTRGQQVTLSCSPISGHRSVSWYQQTPGQGLQFLFEYFSETQRNKGNFPGRFSGRQFSNSRSEMNVSTLELGDSALYLCASSLGTSLYEQYFGPGTRLTVT.

The chain employs TRBV27 and TRBJ1-3; D not resolved. There are 15 residues in the CDR3. V lost 0 bases to trimming and J lost 0 bases, with 6 bases between them. Germline-derived CDR1 and CDR2 are MNHEY and SMNVEV (reference sequence). The CDR3 nucleotides read TGTGCCAGCAGTTTATCGAGCTTCTCTGGAAACACCATATATTTT. This encodes CASSLSSFSGNTIYF.

The chain carries TRBV6-1 and TRBJ1-3, with a possible D match to TRBD1 (6 bases). CDR1 and CDR2 from the germline V gene are MNHNS and SASEGT. The length of the CDR3 is 16 residues. Trimming removed 2 bases at V and 4 bases at J, with 15 bases between. CDR3 bases: TGTGCCAGCAGTGAAATTCGAACAGGGAGCGGAAACACCATATATTTT. Amino acid sequence: CASSEIRTGSGNTIYF.

CDR3 sequence reads: CASSLGGSGGNYGYTF. CDR3 DNA sequence: TGTGCCAGCAGCTTAGGAGGGAGTGGAGGCAACTATGGCTACACCTTC. The chain couples TRBV7-9 to TRBJ1-2; D is unresolved. Germline V lookup: CDR1 SEHNR, CDR2 FQNEAQ (reference sequence). The CDR3 totals 16 residues. Trimming took off 1 base at V and 2 bases at J, with 14 bases between the two ends.

The chain is built from TRBV28 and TRBJ1-5; 7 bases are shared with TRBD1. CDR3 length equals 14 residues. Germline values: CDR1 MDHEN, CDR2 SYDVKM. The ends lost 2 bases at V and 5 bases at J; junction bases unmatched: 3. As DNA, the CDR3 is TGTGCCAGCAGTTTAAAGGGGGCGTATCAGCCCCAGCATTTT. It yields the protein CASSLKGAYQPQHF.

This rearrangement joins TRBV2 to TRBJ2-7; 12 bases line up with TRBD1. V trimming: 6 bases; J trimming: 3 bases; junction bases outside the gene matches: 6. The CDR3 is made up of 15 amino acids. CDR1 SNHLY and CDR2 FYNNEI come from the germline V gene. CDR3 protein: CASSARDRGHYEQYF. CDR3 nucleotides: TGTGCCAGCAGCGCCCGGGACAGGGGGCACTACGAGCAGTACTTC.

In this sample, this clone turned up once. The chain is built from TRBV5-1 and TRBJ1-2, with D perhaps matching TRBD1 (6 bases). CDR3 length: 15 amino acids. The V end was cut by 0 bases, the J end by 4 bases, with 13 bases between. CDR1 is SGHRS, CDR2 YFSETQ, per germline. This CDR3 is CASSLVPSDSYGYTF. The CDR3 coding sequence is TGCGCCAGCAGCTTGGTGCCCTCGGACAGCTATGGCTACACCTTC.

The chain has TRBV10-3 and TRBJ1-1, with 7 nucleotides matching TRBD1. V was clipped by 2 bases and J by 0 bases; unmatched bases: 6. Germline lookup yields CDR1 ENHRY and CDR2 SYGVKD. This CDR3 is built from 16 residues. The CDR3: CAISEPRQGLNTEAFF. The DNA for the CDR3 is TGTGCCATCAGTGAGCCCCGACAGGGACTGAACACTGAAGCTTTCTTT.

V usage is TRBV4-1 and J usage is TRBJ2-1, with TRBD1 identical over 9 bases. The CDR3 spans 18 residues. Trimming removed 1 base from V and 2 bases from J; junction bases left unmatched: 9. Looked up from germline, CDR1 is MGHRA and CDR2 is YSYEKL. Here the CDR3 DNA reads TGCGCCAGCAGCCAAGGACGGGACAGGGATGAGACCTACAATGAGCAGTTCTTC. This encodes CASSQGRDRDETYNEQFF.

The chain employs TRBV28 and TRBJ1-2; TRBD1 is a possible D gene (5 bases). This CDR3 spans 14 amino acids. Germline assignment: CDR1 MDHEN and CDR2 SYDVKM. Trimming removed 6 bases from V and 7 bases from J, with 18 bases in between. Written as DNA, the CDR3 is TGTGCCAGCAGCACAGGTTCAGATTCCCGTGGCTACACCTTC. Amino acids: CASSTGSDSRGYTF.

The chain has TRBV15 and TRBJ1-1; tentative D call: TRBD1 (5 bases). Looked up from germline, CDR1 is LNHNV and CDR2 is YYDKDF (reference sequence). The CDR3 sequence is 13 residues long. Trimming removed 8 bases from V and 0 bases from J, with 10 bases in between. Here the CDR3 reads CATGSQVNTEAFF. In DNA form, the CDR3 reads TGTGCCACCGGGTCACAGGTGAACACTGAAGCTTTCTTT.

This chain links TRBV7-9 with TRBJ1-1; D may be TRBD1 (6 bases). The CDR3 extends over 14 amino acids. Looked up from germline, CDR1 is SEHNR and CDR2 is FQNEAQ (reference sequence). V was trimmed by 1 base and J by 0 bases, leaving 6 bases between them. The CDR3 DNA reads as TGTGCCAGCAGCTTAGGGACAGTGAACACTGAAGCTTTCTTT. Amino acids: CASSLGTVNTEAFF.